This is a list of T cell receptor beta chains from one sample in a study of T cell responses to AZD1222 COVID-19 vaccine. The method was immunoSEQ multiplex PCR; TCRdb's version includes in-frame clones alone and lacks a portion of them. The sample carries roughly 34,000 clones, roughly 91% recorded once. Sequenced material: peripheral blood, taken on day 0 of AZD1222 vaccination. These receptors were collected from an adult in good health. Both conserved end residues are part of each CDR3. The D gene is left open where the match is weak. The size of a clone is reported for some rows only, either as once, few or many, or as a class for expanded clones.

cdr3_length: 16
d_call: -
j_call: TRBJ1-2
clone_size: -
v_call: TRBV4-2
cdr3_aa: CASSPDLAAEVYGYTF
cdr3_nt: TGTGCCAGCAGCCCCGATCTGGCGGCCGAGGTCTATGGCTACACCTTC

cdr3_length: 13
d_call: -
j_call: TRBJ1-2
clone_size: -
v_call: TRBV4-3
cdr3_aa: CASSNLGGLGYTF
cdr3_nt: TGCGCCAGCAGCAACCTCGGCGGCCTAGGCTACACCTTC

cdr3_length: 13
d_call: -
j_call: TRBJ2-7
clone_size: few
v_call: TRBV4-2
cdr3_aa: CASSPQALGEQYF
cdr3_nt: TGTGCCAGCAGCCCCCAGGCCCTCGGAGAGCAGTACTTC

cdr3_length: 11
d_call: -
j_call: TRBJ2-7
clone_size: -
v_call: TRBV18
cdr3_aa: CASSPGDEQYF
cdr3_nt: TGTGCCAGCTCCCCAGGGGACGAGCAGTACTTC

cdr3_length: 16
d_call: TRBD2
j_call: TRBJ2-4
clone_size: once
v_call: TRBV5-1
cdr3_aa: CASSPPGTSGGNIQYF
cdr3_nt: TGCGCCAGCAGCCCCCCCGGGACTAGCGGGGGGAACATTCAGTACTTC

cdr3_length: 11
d_call: -
j_call: TRBJ1-2
clone_size: -
v_call: TRBV28
cdr3_aa: CASSDQYGYTF
cdr3_nt: TGTGCCAGCAGTGACCAATATGGCTACACCTTC

cdr3_length: 13
d_call: -
j_call: TRBJ1-2
clone_size: -
v_call: TRBV5-1
cdr3_aa: CASSPAGSQGYTF
cdr3_nt: TGCGCCAGCAGCCCGGCCGGGTCTCAGGGCTACACCTTC

cdr3_length: 14
d_call: TRBD1
j_call: TRBJ1-2
clone_size: few
v_call: TRBV19
cdr3_aa: CASSLYTGGYGYTF
cdr3_nt: TGTGCCAGTAGTCTCTACACAGGGGGCTATGGCTACACCTTC

cdr3_length: 11
d_call: -
j_call: TRBJ1-2
clone_size: -
v_call: TRBV20-1
cdr3_aa: CSASVIQGYTF
cdr3_nt: TGCAGTGCTAGTGTTATTCAGGGCTACACCTTC

cdr3_length: 16
d_call: -
j_call: TRBJ2-6
clone_size: -
v_call: TRBV27
cdr3_aa: CASSPADGVGANVLTF
cdr3_nt: TGTGCCAGCAGCCCTGCCGATGGGGTAGGGGCCAACGTCCTGACTTTC

cdr3_length: 17
d_call: TRBD2
j_call: TRBJ2-1
clone_size: -
v_call: TRBV4-1
cdr3_aa: CASSQPPPAGMRDEQFF
cdr3_nt: TGCGCCAGCAGCCAGCCCCCCCCAGCGGGGATGAGGGATGAGCAGTTCTTC

cdr3_length: 14
d_call: TRBD1
j_call: TRBJ1-1
clone_size: -
v_call: TRBV6-5
cdr3_aa: CASSSQQGGRKAFF
cdr3_nt: TGTGCCAGCAGTAGCCAACAGGGGGGTAGGAAAGCTTTCTTT

cdr3_length: 12
d_call: -
j_call: TRBJ2-7
clone_size: -
v_call: TRBV2
cdr3_aa: CASREEGNEQYF
cdr3_nt: TGTGCCAGCCGGGAAGAAGGCAACGAGCAGTACTTC

cdr3_length: 14
d_call: -
j_call: TRBJ1-5
clone_size: -
v_call: TRBV21-1
cdr3_aa: CASTRTALNQPQHF
cdr3_nt: TGTGCCAGCACCAGGACAGCCTTAAATCAGCCCCAGCATTTT

cdr3_length: 14
d_call: -
j_call: TRBJ1-1
clone_size: -
v_call: TRBV5-1
cdr3_aa: CASSPGWGRTEAFF
cdr3_nt: TGCGCCAGCAGCCCGGGCTGGGGGCGAACTGAAGCTTTCTTT

cdr3_length: 14
d_call: -
j_call: TRBJ1-1
clone_size: -
v_call: TRBV19
cdr3_aa: CASTVGAGNTEAFF
cdr3_nt: TGTGCCAGTACGGTAGGGGCAGGGAACACTGAAGCTTTCTTT

cdr3_length: 13
d_call: -
j_call: TRBJ2-3
clone_size: -
v_call: TRBV6-4
cdr3_aa: CASSGGETDTQYF
cdr3_nt: TGTGCCAGCAGTGGGGGGGAGACAGATACGCAGTATTTT

cdr3_length: 13
d_call: -
j_call: TRBJ1-3
clone_size: -
v_call: TRBV9
cdr3_aa: CASSPTDPFSIYF
cdr3_nt: TGTGCCAGCAGCCCCACAGACCCCTTTTCCATATATTTT